The entry that follows covers one TCR beta chain sequence. This CDR3 comprises 13 residues. V shed 5 bases and J 2 bases; nucleotides not matched to a gene: 4. Germline assignment: CDR1 GTSNPN and CDR2 SVGIG (reference sequence). These data are taken from a study of cytomegalovirus exposure and HLA in healthy donors. Unrecorded immune exposures were likely, despite nominal health at sampling. The PCR was carried out with 60 Vbeta primers and 13 Jbeta primers. TCRdb's copy holds only in-frame clones and misses some; the assay was immunoSEQ multiplex PCR. In the table there are around 100,000 clones, about 70% of which are singletons.

This TCR was sampled from a young man in good health and CMV-seropositive. The chain couples TRBV30 to TRBJ2-7; 9 bases align to TRBD2. Sequenced material: PBMCs. CDR3: CAWERGATYEQYF. CDR3 DNA: TGTGCCTGGGAGCGGGGGGCCACCTACGAGCAGTACTTC.